This T cell receptor (beta chain) stems from a study of OX40 agonist ivuxolimab in advanced cancers. Across the whole study: Each dose-escalation patient presented with hepatocellular carcinoma, melanoma, renal cell or head and neck cancer.

Points from the study as a whole: CD8+ T cells averaged more expanded clones than CD4+. At doses 0.1 to 3.0 mg/kg, CD4+ and CD8+ clones expanded.

The CDR3 consists of 14 residues. The V gene's germline CDR1 is MDHEN and CDR2 SYDVKM. V shed 3 bases and J shed 1 base, with 8 bases lying between them. With regard to this clone: Its target is unknown.

Data came from immunoSEQ multiplex PCR; TCRdb stores just in-frame clones and leaves some out. The table has around 74,000 clones, just under 90% seen once. The V and J genes are TRBV28 and TRBJ2-3; no clear D gene. This material consisted of CD4+ or CD8+ T cells sorted from blood, taken in a trial of the OX40 agonist ivuxolimab. This receptor was taken from an adult with an advanced solid tumor such as melanoma, head and neck, liver or kidney cancer. DNA of the CDR3: TGTGCCAGCAGTTTGGGTTTTGGCACAGATACGCAGTATTTT. Residues: CASSLGFGTDTQYF.